Listed below are T cell receptor beta chains from one sample, sequenced in a study of blood T cell dynamics during melanoma immunotherapy. Clones were read by immunoSEQ multiplex PCR, and TCRdb kept only the in-frame ones, dropping some. This repertoire shows over 10,000 clones, roughly 84% found once; its top ten account for more than 8.5%. The source material was blood, sampled from a patient treated with checkpoint blockade. Every receptor here comes from a human donor with melanoma. The CDR3 runs from the conserved cysteine through the conserved F or W. The D gene is left open where the match is weak. Clone size is not always given. Where it is, it says once, few, many or a class for expanded clones.

D gene: TRBD1; J gene: TRBJ2-3; CDR3 length: 15; clone size: NA; V gene: TRBV6-1; CDR3 DNA: TGTGCCAGCAGTGGGTGGACAGGGGGCACAGATACGCAGTATTTT; CDR3 protein: CASSGWTGGTDTQYF
D gene: TRBD1; J gene: TRBJ1-1; CDR3 length: 15; clone size: NA; V gene: TRBV5-1; CDR3 DNA: TGCGCCAGCACAGGGGGGAATCTCGTGAACACTGAAGCTTTCTTT; CDR3 protein: CASTGGNLVNTEAFF
D gene: TRBD1; J gene: TRBJ1-1; CDR3 length: 12; clone size: NA; V gene: TRBV28; CDR3 DNA: TGTGCCAGCAGGTCAGGGGGCACTGAAGCTTTCTTT; CDR3 protein: CASRSGGTEAFF
D gene: NA; J gene: TRBJ2-1; CDR3 length: 14; clone size: NA; V gene: TRBV9; CDR3 DNA: TGTGCCAGCAGCCTCAGTGGAGCGGACAATGAGCAGTTCTTC; CDR3 protein: CASSLSGADNEQFF
D gene: TRBD1; J gene: TRBJ1-4; CDR3 length: 16; clone size: NA; V gene: TRBV27; CDR3 DNA: TGTGCCAGCAGCCGGGGACAGTTCAGCACTAATGAAAAACTGTTTTTT; CDR3 protein: CASSRGQFSTNEKLFF
D gene: NA; J gene: TRBJ2-5; CDR3 length: 14; clone size: NA; V gene: TRBV7-2; CDR3 DNA: TGTGCCAGCAGCCCCCGGAGCGGTCAAGAGACCCAGTACTTC; CDR3 protein: CASSPRSGQETQYF
D gene: NA; J gene: TRBJ2-6; CDR3 length: 15; clone size: NA; V gene: TRBV2; CDR3 DNA: TGTGCCAGCAGCTCAGGGGTAGCTGGGGCCAACGTCCTGACTTTC; CDR3 protein: CASSSGVAGANVLTF
D gene: NA; J gene: TRBJ1-5; CDR3 length: 13; clone size: NA; V gene: TRBV27; CDR3 DNA: TGTGCCAGCAGTTTCTCAGGTGGGCAGCCCCAGCATTTT; CDR3 protein: CASSFSGGQPQHF
D gene: NA; J gene: TRBJ2-1; CDR3 length: 16; clone size: NA; V gene: TRBV6-6; CDR3 DNA: TGTGCCAGCAGTTACGCAAAGGGACCCCAATACAATGAGCAGTTCTTC; CDR3 protein: CASSYAKGPQYNEQFF
D gene: NA; J gene: TRBJ1-6; CDR3 length: 13; clone size: NA; V gene: TRBV13; CDR3 DNA: TGTGCCAGCGGCGGACAGCTCGATTCACCCCTCCACTTT; CDR3 protein: CASGGQLDSPLHF
D gene: NA; J gene: TRBJ2-7; CDR3 length: 13; clone size: NA; V gene: TRBV5-4; CDR3 DNA: TGTGCCAGCAGCTTGGAGTCGGGCTACGAGCAGTACTTC; CDR3 protein: CASSLESGYEQYF
D gene: TRBD2; J gene: TRBJ2-3; CDR3 length: 15; clone size: NA; V gene: TRBV5-1; CDR3 DNA: TGCGCCAGCAGGACTAGCGGAATCAGCACAGATACGCAGTATTTT; CDR3 protein: CASRTSGISTDTQYF
D gene: TRBD1; J gene: TRBJ1-1; CDR3 length: 16; clone size: NA; V gene: TRBV28; CDR3 DNA: TGTGCCAGCACCGGGACAGGGTTTTTCATGAACACTGAAGCTTTCTTT; CDR3 protein: CASTGTGFFMNTEAFF
D gene: TRBD1; J gene: TRBJ1-6; CDR3 length: 16; clone size: NA; V gene: TRBV19; CDR3 DNA: TGTGCCAGTGGGAAAGGACAGGGGGCGAATAATTCACCCCTCCACTTT; CDR3 protein: CASGKGQGANNSPLHF
D gene: TRBD2; J gene: TRBJ2-3; CDR3 length: 18; clone size: NA; V gene: TRBV14; CDR3 DNA: TGTGCCAGCAGCCAAGAGCCCTCTAGCGGGGGAGTCACAGATACGCAGTATTTT; CDR3 protein: CASSQEPSSGGVTDTQYF
D gene: NA; J gene: TRBJ2-5; CDR3 length: 16; clone size: NA; V gene: TRBV6-1; CDR3 DNA: TGTGCCAGCAGTGAAGGCTTGGGAGATCGGGAAGAGACCCAGTACTTC; CDR3 protein: CASSEGLGDREETQYF
D gene: TRBD1; J gene: TRBJ2-7; CDR3 length: 15; clone size: NA; V gene: TRBV7-9; CDR3 DNA: TGTGCCAGCAGCCGAGGGGACAGGGTCTTATTGGAGCAGTACTTC; CDR3 protein: CASSRGDRVLLEQYF
D gene: NA; J gene: TRBJ1-4; CDR3 length: 13; clone size: NA; V gene: TRBV28; CDR3 DNA: TGTGCCATCCAAGAGGGGACTAATGAAAAACTGTTTTTT; CDR3 protein: CAIQEGTNEKLFF
D gene: NA; J gene: TRBJ2-1; CDR3 length: 13; clone size: NA; V gene: TRBV29-1; CDR3 DNA: TGCAGCGTCGCCGGGACTGGTGCCAATGAGCAGTTCTTC; CDR3 protein: CSVAGTGANEQFF
D gene: TRBD2; J gene: TRBJ2-5; CDR3 length: 15; clone size: NA; V gene: TRBV15; CDR3 DNA: TGTGCCACCAGCAGAACCGGGACTAAAGGGGAGACCCAGTACTTC; CDR3 protein: CATSRTGTKGETQYF
D gene: TRBD1; J gene: TRBJ2-7; CDR3 length: 17; clone size: NA; V gene: TRBV18; CDR3 DNA: TGTGCCAGCTCACCACAGCCTGCGGACAGGGGGCCCTACGAGCAGTACTTC; CDR3 protein: CASSPQPADRGPYEQYF
D gene: TRBD1; J gene: TRBJ2-5; CDR3 length: 14; clone size: NA; V gene: TRBV5-1; CDR3 DNA: TGCGCCAGCAGGTTGACAGGGACCGGAGAGACCCAGTACTTC; CDR3 protein: CASRLTGTGETQYF
D gene: NA; J gene: TRBJ1-2; CDR3 length: 15; clone size: NA; V gene: TRBV6-1; CDR3 DNA: TGTGCCAGCAGTGCTACAGGGAAGCCTAACTATGGCTACACCTTC; CDR3 protein: CASSATGKPNYGYTF
D gene: NA; J gene: TRBJ1-4; CDR3 length: 15; clone size: NA; V gene: TRBV7-2; CDR3 DNA: TGTGCCAGCAGCCAATGGGGGGGAGATCCGGGGAAACTGTTTTTT; CDR3 protein: CASSQWGGDPGKLFF
D gene: NA; J gene: TRBJ1-1; CDR3 length: 15; clone size: NA; V gene: TRBV2; CDR3 DNA: TGTGCCAGCAGGACTGAACAGGCGGTGAACACTGAAGCTTTCTTT; CDR3 protein: CASRTEQAVNTEAFF
D gene: TRBD1; J gene: TRBJ1-2; CDR3 length: 14; clone size: few; V gene: TRBV5-1; CDR3 DNA: TGCGCCAGCAGCCCCGGACAGGGGAACTATGGCTACACCTTC; CDR3 protein: CASSPGQGNYGYTF
D gene: NA; J gene: TRBJ2-1; CDR3 length: 15; clone size: NA; V gene: TRBV27; CDR3 DNA: TGTGCCAGCAGTACCCTAGCATCCGTCGACAATGAGCAGTTCTTC; CDR3 protein: CASSTLASVDNEQFF
D gene: NA; J gene: TRBJ1-4; CDR3 length: 15; clone size: NA; V gene: TRBV5-4; CDR3 DNA: TGTGCCAGCAGCGCGGGGGTACTTCCGGATGAAAAACTGTTTTTT; CDR3 protein: CASSAGVLPDEKLFF
D gene: TRBD2; J gene: TRBJ2-5; CDR3 length: 16; clone size: few; V gene: TRBV4-2; CDR3 DNA: TGTGCCAGCAGCCGAGGAAGCGGGGGGTCCCAAGAGACCCAGTACTTC; CDR3 protein: CASSRGSGGSQETQYF
D gene: NA; J gene: TRBJ1-2; CDR3 length: 12; clone size: NA; V gene: TRBV19; CDR3 DNA: TGTGCCAGTAAGGGCCCTCCCTATGGCTACACCTTC; CDR3 protein: CASKGPPYGYTF
D gene: NA; J gene: TRBJ2-4; CDR3 length: 16; clone size: NA; V gene: TRBV7-2; CDR3 DNA: TGTGCCAGCAGCTCACAGGGAGCCCTAGCCAAAAACATTCAGTACTTC; CDR3 protein: CASSSQGALAKNIQYF
D gene: NA; J gene: TRBJ2-7; CDR3 length: 15; clone size: NA; V gene: TRBV4-3; CDR3 DNA: TGCGCCAGCAGCCAAGGGAGGGATTTTTTTTACGAGCAGTACTTC; CDR3 protein: CASSQGRDFFYEQYF
D gene: NA; J gene: TRBJ1-2; CDR3 length: 13; clone size: NA; V gene: TRBV11-3; CDR3 DNA: TGTGCCAGCAGCTTTACGGGGGGGTACGGCTACACCTTC; CDR3 protein: CASSFTGGYGYTF
D gene: NA; J gene: TRBJ1-5; CDR3 length: 16; clone size: NA; V gene: TRBV6-1; CDR3 DNA: TGTGCCAGCAGTGAAGTAGGCGGGTATAGCAATCAGCCCCAGCATTTT; CDR3 protein: CASSEVGGYSNQPQHF